Below, 2 T cell receptor beta chains from the same sample are listed, as sequenced in a study of shared clonotypes between healthy human individuals. Terminally differentiated effector memory CD45RA+ cells were excluded by CCR7 positive selection of CD45RO-negative cells. Here immunoSEQ multiplex PCR was the method, and the copy in TCRdb shows in-frame clones only, minus some. In the table there are hundreds of thousands of clones, more than 85% of which are singletons. Sequenced material: naive CD8+ T cells sorted from blood. Receptors were obtained from a young man in good health.

In its sample, this clone was seen once. The V gene is TRBV15, the J gene TRBJ1-4; D might be TRBD1 (5 bases). The CDR3 runs to 13 residues. The germline V gene has CDR1 LNHNV and CDR2 YYDKDF (reference sequence). Trimming removed 8 bases from V and 5 bases from J, with 12 bases in between. This CDR3 reads CATGAGLNEKLFF. The CDR3 DNA is TGTGCCACCGGAGCAGGGCTAAATGAAAAACTGTTTTTT.

This rearrangement joins TRBV5-1 to TRBJ2-2; D possibly matches TRBD1 or TRBD2 (5 bases each). V was cut by 0 bases and J by 4 bases, with 16 bases left in between. The CDR3 runs 17 residues. The germline gives CDR1 SGHRS, CDR2 YFSETQ. The CDR3 loop reads CASSLEQDLSTTGELFF. The CDR3 bases are TGCGCCAGCAGCTTGGAACAGGACTTATCCACCACCGGGGAGCTGTTTTTT.